This TCR beta chain was sequenced in a study of T cell repertoires in cytomegalovirus infection (dated by TCRdb to the late 2010s). With regard to the full study: The HLA type of each donor mattered for the analysis, because public TCR beta signatures pointed to carriage of CMV infection along with the matching HLA type.

Study-wide conclusions, independent of this receptor: Carriers of CMV infection plus the relevant HLA type were discriminated by the cumulative frequency of public TCR beta family members in the study cohort and in an independent roughly 350-donor cohort. The ex vivo response was dominated by HLA-C-restricted CMV-specific TCR beta clonotypes, which also provided the single most frequent clonotype in two of eight donors.

There are 14 amino acids in the CDR3, from cysteine to phenylalanine inclusive. Left in the record is the CDR3 DNA by itself, 42 bases read in frame from the first base. The germline V gene sets CDR1 to MNHEY and CDR2 to SVGEGT. The V end loses 2 bases and the J end loses 4 bases, and a stretch of 9 bases separates them. The data were produced on an Illumina HiSeq 1500. Using fastp trimming at Q25 and MiXCR clonotype assembly, TCRdb reanalyzed the public sequencing data and kept in-frame beta chains. Here each entry gathers all rows of one CDR3 protein and keeps the most common genes and DNA. A total of under 200,000 distinct CDR3 sequences appear in this sample, 9.5% of them only once. Approximately 4.2% of the sample comes from the top ten. This clonotype was observed a few times. Which antigen it targets is not known. One base away there is no much larger clone; base qualities are not given.

Sequencing was done on a sample of PBMCs. The V and J segments used are TRBV6-2 or TRBV6-3 and TRBJ1-5; the D gene is perhaps TRBD1, on 6 matching bases. The clonotype originates from a human donor in good health (CMV status not recorded). Some clones in this sample may be carry-over from other donors' samples. The CDR3 corresponds to CASSYEQGNQPQHF. The bases are TGTGCCAGCAGTTACGAACAGGGAAATCAGCCCCAGCATTTT.